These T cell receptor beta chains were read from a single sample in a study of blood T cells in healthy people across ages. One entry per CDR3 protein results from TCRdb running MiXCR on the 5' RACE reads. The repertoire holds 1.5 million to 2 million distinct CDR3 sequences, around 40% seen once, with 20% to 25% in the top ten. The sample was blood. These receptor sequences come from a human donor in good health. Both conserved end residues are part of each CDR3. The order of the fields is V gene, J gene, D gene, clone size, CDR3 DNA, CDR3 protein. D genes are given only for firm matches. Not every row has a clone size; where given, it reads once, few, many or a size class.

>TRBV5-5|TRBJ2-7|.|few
TGTGCCAGCAGCCCCGACGGGGCAGGGGTCTACGAGCAGTACTTC
CASSPDGAGVYEQYF
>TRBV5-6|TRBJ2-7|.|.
TGTGCCAGCAGCTCCTATGGAAGGGTTGCCTACGAGCAGTACTTC
CASSSYGRVAYEQYF
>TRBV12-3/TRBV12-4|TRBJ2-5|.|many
TGTGCCAGCAGTTTGGGCTTTCCCGGAGGAGAGACCCAGTACTTC
CASSLGFPGGETQYF
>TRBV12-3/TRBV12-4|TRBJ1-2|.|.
TGTGCCAGCAGTGTGACGGTTCTCTATGGCTACACCTTC
CASSVTVLYGYTF
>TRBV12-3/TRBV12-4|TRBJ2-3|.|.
TGTGCCAGCAGTCCTAGGGGGGCCTACTATAGCAGGGGAACGGGAACAGATACGCAGTATTTT
CASSPRGAYYSRGTGTDTQYF
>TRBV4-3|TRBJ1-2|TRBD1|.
TGCGCCAGCAGCCAAGAAGGGGACAGAAGCCATGGCTACACCTTC
CASSQEGDRSHGYTF
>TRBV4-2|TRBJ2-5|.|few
TGTGCCAGCAGCCAAGCAGGGGGGATTGGGGGGCGAGAAGAGACCCAGTACTTC
CASSQAGGIGGREETQYF
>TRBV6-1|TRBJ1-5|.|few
TGTGCCAGCAGTATTAGACACCTGAGCAATCAGCCCCAGCATTTT
CASSIRHLSNQPQHF
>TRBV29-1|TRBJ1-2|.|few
TGCAGCGTAAACCAGCGGCTCACGAGCTATGGCTACACCTTC
CSVNQRLTSYGYTF
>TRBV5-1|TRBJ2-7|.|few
TGCGCCAGCAGCTTGGACGGAACCTTTCAGCAGTACTTC
CASSLDGTFQQYF
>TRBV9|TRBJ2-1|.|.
TGTGCCAGCAGCGCTCTTTCTCTTGGGGGGTACAATGAGCAGTTCTTC
CASSALSLGGYNEQFF
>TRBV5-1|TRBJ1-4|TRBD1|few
TGCGCCAGCAGCTCACAGGGGGCGGAAGAAAAACTGTTTTTT
CASSSQGAEEKLFF
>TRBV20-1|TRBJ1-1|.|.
TGCAGTGCTATGGGTGAGGGTGAAGCTTTCTTT
CSAMGEGEAFF
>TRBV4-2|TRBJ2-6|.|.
TGTGCCGGCAGCCAAGGATCCCGGGGTGGGGCCAACGTCCTGACTTTC
CAGSQGSRGGANVLTF
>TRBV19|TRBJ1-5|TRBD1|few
TGTGCCAGCGGGACAGGGGCGAATCAGCCCCAGCATTTT
CASGTGANQPQHF
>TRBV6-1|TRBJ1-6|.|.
TGTGCCAGCAGTGAAATTCTCGCCTACCTCAATTCACCCCTCCACTTT
CASSEILAYLNSPLHF
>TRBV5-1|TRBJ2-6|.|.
TGCGCCAGCTGCAACCAAAGGGACTCTGGGGCCAACGTCCTGACTTTC
CASCNQRDSGANVLTF
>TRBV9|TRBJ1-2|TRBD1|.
TGTGCCAGCAGCGTAGGGAAGGGGGACAGCTACTATGGCTACACCTTC
CASSVGKGDSYYGYTF
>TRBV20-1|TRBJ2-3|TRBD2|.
TGCAGTGCTAGCACGACTAGCGGGGGCATAGATACGCAGTATTTT
CSASTTSGGIDTQYF
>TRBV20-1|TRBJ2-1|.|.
TGCAGTGCTAGGGGGCTAGCCTGGGGTCCAGAGGAGAACGAGCAGTTCTTC
CSARGLAWGPEENEQFF
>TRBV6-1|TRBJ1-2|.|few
TGTGCCAGCAGTGATGATCGGAGGACAGTGGTGGAGTATGGCTACACCTTC
CASSDDRRTVVEYGYTF
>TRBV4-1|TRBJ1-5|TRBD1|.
TGCGCCAGCAGCTCGACAGGGGGTTCGCTTCAGCCCCAGCATTTT
CASSSTGGSLQPQHF
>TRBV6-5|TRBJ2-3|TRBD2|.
TGTGCCAGCAGTTACCTACAACTAGCGGGGCGAGATACGCAGTATTTT
CASSYLQLAGRDTQYF
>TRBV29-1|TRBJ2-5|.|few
TGCAGCGTTGATAACGAGGGGGAGACCCAGTACTTC
CSVDNEGETQYF
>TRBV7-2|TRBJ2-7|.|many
TGTGCCAGCAGCCCCAGGGGCGGGACACGAACCACCGAGCAGTACTTC
CASSPRGGTRTTEQYF
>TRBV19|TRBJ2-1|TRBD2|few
TGTGCCAGTAAGGGGACTAGCGGGGGGATCTTTAGCTCCTACAATGAGCAGTTCTTC
CASKGTSGGIFSSYNEQFF